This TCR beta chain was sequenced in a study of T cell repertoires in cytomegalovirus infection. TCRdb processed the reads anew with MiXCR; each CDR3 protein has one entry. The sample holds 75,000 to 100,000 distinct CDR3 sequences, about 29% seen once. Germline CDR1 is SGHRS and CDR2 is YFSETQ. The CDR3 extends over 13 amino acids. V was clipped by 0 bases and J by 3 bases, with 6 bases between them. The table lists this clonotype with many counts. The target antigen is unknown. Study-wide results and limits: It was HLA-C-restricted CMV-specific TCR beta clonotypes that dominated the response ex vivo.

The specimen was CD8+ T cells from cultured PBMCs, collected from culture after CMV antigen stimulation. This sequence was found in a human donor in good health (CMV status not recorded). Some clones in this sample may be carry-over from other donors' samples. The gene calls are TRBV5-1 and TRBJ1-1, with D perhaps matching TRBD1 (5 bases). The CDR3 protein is CASSLGQYTEAFF. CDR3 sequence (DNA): TGCGCCAGCAGCTTGGGACAGTACACTGAAGCTTTCTTT. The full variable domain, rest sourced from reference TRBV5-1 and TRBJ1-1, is KAGVTQTPRYLIKTRGQQVTLSCSPISGHRSVSWYQQTPGQGLQFLFEYFSETQRNKGNFPGRFSGRQFSNSRSEMNVSTLELGDSALYLCASSLGQYTEAFFGQGTRLTVV.